These 22 T cell receptor beta chains originate from one sample sequenced in a study of blood T cell repertoires in COVID-19. Method: immunoSEQ multiplex PCR; TCRdb's copy keeps in-frame clones and lacks some. The sample consists of about 200,000 clones, 70% to 90% of them appearing once. The sample was peripheral blood. The receptors were sampled from a human donor with active or convalescent COVID-19. The donor label of this sample is uncertain.

The rearrangement links TRBV5-1 to TRBJ2-3; TRBD2 matches 8 bases. Looked up from germline, CDR1 is SGHRS and CDR2 is YFSETQ. The CDR3 contains 17 residues. Trimming took 1 base from V and 4 from J; bases not matched to a gene: 11. The CDR3 nucleotides are TGCGCCAGCAGCTTGCCCCAGCGGGGGACTCTATCAGATACGCAGTATTTT. Translation gives CASSLPQRGTLSDTQYF. Combining the CDR3 with reference TRBV5-1 and TRBJ2-3 gives the whole variable domain KAGVTQTPRYLIKTRGQQVTLSCSPISGHRSVSWYQQTPGQGLQFLFEYFSETQRNKGNFPGRFSGRQFSNSRSEMNVSTLELGDSALYLCASSLPQRGTLSDTQYFGPGTRLTVL.

The chain carries TRBV7-9 and TRBJ2-7; 10 positions agree with TRBD2. J gave up 5 bases and V 2 bases, and 3 bases lay outside the gene matches. Germline V lookup: CDR1 SEHNR, CDR2 FQNEAQ (reference sequence). The CDR3 covers 14 residues. For the CDR3, the DNA is TGTGCCAGCAGCTTACCTCTAGCGGGAGACGAGCAGTACTTC. Encoded protein: CASSLPLAGDEQYF.

The chain has TRBV7-2 and TRBJ1-4; possible D gene TRBD1, 6 bases. The germline V and J ends were trimmed by 3 bases and 7 bases, with 18 bases remaining between them. The CDR3 length is 16 residues. CDR1 is SGHTA and CDR2 is FQGNSA in the germline V gene. DNA for the CDR3: TGTGCCAGCAGCTTCGGACTAGGGGGGAAACGTGAAAAACTGTTTTTT. Encoded protein: CASSFGLGGKREKLFF.

The chain is built from TRBV4-2 and TRBJ2-7; 9 positions match TRBD1. This CDR3 region has 17 residues. Germline V lookup: CDR1 LGHNA, CDR2 YNFKEQ. The junction had 12 bases not matched to a gene; V was cut back by 4 bases and J by 2 bases. The CDR3 reads CASSPHSGTGITYEQYF. DNA for the CDR3: TGTGCCAGCAGCCCGCATTCCGGGACAGGGATAACCTACGAGCAGTACTTC.

This clone showed up just a few times. The V call is TRBV9, the J call TRBJ2-2; a weak D match, TRBD1 (5 bases). V was trimmed by 0 bases and J by 1 base, leaving 10 bases between them. The germline gives CDR1 SGDLS, CDR2 YYNGEE. The CDR3 consists of 16 residues. The CDR3 DNA is TGTGCCAGCAGCGTAGCTCCAGGGCTGAACACCGGGGAGCTGTTTTTT. The encoded protein is CASSVAPGLNTGELFF.

This chain joins TRBV3-1 (or the pseudogene TRBV3-2) and TRBJ2-7, with D perhaps matching TRBD1 (7 bases). Trimming left V 0 bases short and J 9 bases short, with 21 bases between. This CDR3 has 16 amino acids. CDR1 is LGHDT, CDR2 YNNKEL, per germline (reference sequence). CDR3 amino acids: CASSQDRQEQGRGQYF. The CDR3 nucleotides read TGTGCCAGCAGCCAAGATCGGCAAGAACAGGGGCGGGGGCAGTACTTC.

At least ten counts were recorded for this clone. CDR3 amino acids: CASSPSGSPEQYF. In nucleotides, the CDR3 is TGTGCCAGCAGCCCCTCGGGGTCCCCCGAGCAGTACTTC. The chain joins TRBV12-3 or TRBV12-4 to TRBJ2-7; D may be TRBD2 (5 bases). CDR3 length: 13 residues. Trimming removed 6 bases at V and 6 bases at J, with 15 bases between.

The chain employs TRBV6-4 and TRBJ1-1; D not resolved. The CDR3 consists of 13 residues. From germline, CDR1 is MRHNA and CDR2 SNTAGT. The V gene lost 5 bases and the J gene lost 2 bases, with 9 bases spanning the gap. CDR3 loop: CASSFSTNTEAFF. The CDR3 coding sequence is TGTGCCAGCAGTTTTTCCACTAACACTGAAGCTTTCTTT.

A remark on this clone: This same CDR3 is encoded by further DNA sequences in the sample. The CDR3 DNA reads as TGCAGCGTTGGAACAGGGATGAACACTGAAGCTTTCTTT. Translating it yields CSVGTGMNTEAFF. The chain recombines TRBV29-1 with TRBJ1-1; a possible D gene is TRBD1 (6 bases). Germline lookup yields CDR1 SQVTM and CDR2 ANQGSEA. Trimming pared 4 bases from V and 0 bases from J, leaving 9 bases between. The CDR3 runs 13 residues.

The rearrangement joins TRBV2 to TRBJ2-5; the match to TRBD2 covers 13 bases. V shed 6 bases, J shed 4 bases, and the junction held 14 bases outside the gene matches. Germline values: CDR1 SNHLY, CDR2 FYNNEI. The CDR3 runs to 18 residues. The chain's CDR3 is CASRDRGLAGVGAETQYF. CDR3 coding DNA: TGTGCCAGCAGAGACAGAGGACTAGCGGGAGTTGGGGCAGAGACCCAGTACTTC.

This chain joins TRBV29-1 and TRBJ1-2, with 7 bases fitting TRBD1. The CDR3 has 14 amino acids. Looked up from germline, CDR1 is SQVTM and CDR2 is ANQGSEA. V dropped 6 bases and J dropped 3; count of bases not matched to a gene: 10. CDR3 loop: CSVLSGQNYYGYTF. The CDR3 region has the DNA TGCAGCGTCCTATCGGGACAGAATTACTATGGCTACACCTTC.

This sequence joins TRBV7-2 and TRBJ2-3; D is possibly TRBD2 (6 bases). There are 18 residues in the CDR3. Germline-derived CDR1 and CDR2 are SGHTA and FQGNSA. Trimming took off 4 bases at V and 3 bases at J, with 23 bases between the two ends. The CDR3 DNA reads TGTGCCAGCAGCTCAACCCCCGGGACCCCCGGGGGTACAGATACGCAGTATTTT. This translates into CASSSTPGTPGGTDTQYF.

The genes are TRBV5-4 and TRBJ2-3; 10 nucleotides match TRBD2. V lost 0 bases, J lost 4 bases, and 8 bases stayed unmatched. Germline CDR1 reads SGHNT; CDR2 reads YYREEE (reference sequence). The CDR3 runs 17 residues. The CDR3: CASSLVGRTSGADTQYF. CDR3 in DNA: TGTGCCAGCAGCTTGGTCGGGAGGACTAGCGGCGCAGATACGCAGTATTTT.

The CDR3 sequence is CASSSGQNYNSPLHF. In DNA form, the CDR3 reads TGTGCCAGCAGCTCGGGACAGAACTATAATTCACCCCTCCACTTT. This chain uses TRBV7-2 with TRBJ1-6; TRBD1 aligns across 7 bases. This CDR3 is built from 15 residues. Germline trimming cut 4 bases from V and 3 bases from J; bases unmatched to any gene: 3. Germline V CDR1 and CDR2: SGHTA, FQGNSA.

The chain couples TRBV29-1 to TRBJ1-3, with 10 positions matching TRBD1. The length of the CDR3 is 15 residues. The ends lost 2 bases at V and 10 bases at J; junction bases unmatched: 11. CDR1 is SQVTM, CDR2 ANQGSEA, per germline. In DNA, the CDR3 is TGCAGCGTTGAATCGGGGACAGGGGCACGGAGAACCATATATTTT. Protein product: CSVESGTGARRTIYF.

Turning to this clone: The junction shows a germline mismatch at one end, possibly a read error. The rearrangement links TRBV6-5 to TRBJ2-2; 8 bases map to TRBD1. There are 16 residues in the CDR3. Germline CDR1 and CDR2: MNHEY and SVGAGI. The CDR3 protein is CASSSQTGAPHRGAVF. CDR3 sequence (DNA): TGTGCCAGCAGTTCCCAGACAGGGGCCCCTCACCGGGGAGCTGTTTTT.

The chain recombines TRBV12-5 with TRBJ2-3, with D possibly TRBD2 on 5 matching bases. The CDR3 sequence is 14 residues long. V was cut by 3 bases and J by 5 bases, with 12 bases left in between. Germline V gene sequence: CDR1 LGHNT, CDR2 FRNRAP. The DNA of the CDR3 is TGTGCTAGTGGTTTAGGGAGTCCCGTAGATACGCAGTATTTT. This translates into CASGLGSPVDTQYF.

The V call is TRBV20-1, the J call TRBJ2-5, with TRBD1 matching 7 bases. Trimming removed 5 bases from V and 7 bases from J; junction bases left unmatched: 1. Germline V lookup: CDR1 DFQATT, CDR2 SNEGSKA (reference sequence). There are 10 residues in the CDR3. The CDR3 DNA reads TGCAGTGCTTACAGGGGGACCCAGTACTTC. Translating it yields CSAYRGTQYF.

The chain employs TRBV2 and TRBJ2-7; 8 nucleotides match TRBD2. V lost 3 bases and J lost 2; bases outside the gene matches: 6. The CDR3 covers 15 residues. The germline CDR1 and CDR2 sequences are SNHLY and FYNNEI. This CDR3 reads CASSESGSYTYEQYF. Written as DNA, the CDR3 is TGTGCCAGCAGTGAGAGCGGGAGTTATACCTACGAGCAGTACTTC.

The V call is TRBV3-1 (or the pseudogene TRBV3-2), the J call TRBJ2-7; D might be TRBD2 (5 bases). V gave up 0 bases and J gave up 2 bases, with 11 bases separating them. The germline V gene has CDR1 LGHDT and CDR2 YNNKEL (reference sequence). CDR3 length equals 15 residues. DNA of the CDR3: TGTGCCAGCAGCCAAGACGGCGGGTTGACCTACGAGCAGTACTTC. As protein: CASSQDGGLTYEQYF.

J is TRBJ2-7 and V is TRBV6-6; TRBD1 agrees at 12 bases. J was trimmed by 4 bases and V by 5 bases; bases with no gene match: 9. CDR1 MNHNY and CDR2 SVGAGI come from the germline V gene (reference sequence). The CDR3 loop spans 16 amino acids. The CDR3 loop reads CASSAPGTGGGYEQYF. In DNA form, the CDR3 reads TGTGCCAGCAGTGCCCCCGGGACAGGGGGCGGGTACGAGCAGTACTTC.

V is TRBV20-1 and J is TRBJ2-7, with 7 bases aligning to TRBD1. The CDR3 is 15 residues long. Germline V gene data show CDR1 as DFQATT and CDR2 as SNEGSKA (reference sequence). The J segment lost 2 bases and the V segment lost 3 bases, leaving 10 bases of the junction unmatched. Written as DNA, the CDR3 is TGCAGTGCTAGTCAATCCCGACAGGGCCCCTACGAGCAGTACTTC. Translating gives CSASQSRQGPYEQYF.